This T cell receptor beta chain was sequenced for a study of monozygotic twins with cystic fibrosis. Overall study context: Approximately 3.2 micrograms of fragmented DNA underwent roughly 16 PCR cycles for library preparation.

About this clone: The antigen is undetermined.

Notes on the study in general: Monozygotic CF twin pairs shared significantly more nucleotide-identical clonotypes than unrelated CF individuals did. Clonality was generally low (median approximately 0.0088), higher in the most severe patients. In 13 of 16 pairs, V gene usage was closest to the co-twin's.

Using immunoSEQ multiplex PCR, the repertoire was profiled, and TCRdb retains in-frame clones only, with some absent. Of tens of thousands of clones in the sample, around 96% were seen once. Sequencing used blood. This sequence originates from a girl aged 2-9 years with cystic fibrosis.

This chain's CDR3 is CASSLGGLAWLQETQYF. Here the CDR3 DNA reads TGTGCCAGCAGCCTGGGGGGACTAGCGTGGCTCCAAGAGACCCAGTACTTC. The rearrangement links TRBV11-1 to TRBJ2-5, with 10 bases that match TRBD2. V lost 5 bases, J lost 1 base, and 10 bases stayed unmatched. Germline CDR1 reads SGHAT; CDR2 reads FQDESV (reference sequence). The CDR3 contains 17 residues.